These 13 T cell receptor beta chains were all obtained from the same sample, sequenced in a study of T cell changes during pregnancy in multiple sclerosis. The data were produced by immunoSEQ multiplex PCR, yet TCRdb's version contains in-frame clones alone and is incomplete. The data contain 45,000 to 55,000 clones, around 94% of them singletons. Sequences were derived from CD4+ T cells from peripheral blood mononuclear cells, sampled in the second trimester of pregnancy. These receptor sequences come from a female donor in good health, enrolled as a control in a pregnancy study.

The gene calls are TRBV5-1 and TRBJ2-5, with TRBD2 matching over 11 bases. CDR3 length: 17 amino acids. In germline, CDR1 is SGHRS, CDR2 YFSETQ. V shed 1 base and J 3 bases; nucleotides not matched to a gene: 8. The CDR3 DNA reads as TGCGCCAGCAGCTTGCGGGGTAGCGGGGGGGCAGAAGAGACCCAGTACTTC. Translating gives CASSLRGSGGAEETQYF.

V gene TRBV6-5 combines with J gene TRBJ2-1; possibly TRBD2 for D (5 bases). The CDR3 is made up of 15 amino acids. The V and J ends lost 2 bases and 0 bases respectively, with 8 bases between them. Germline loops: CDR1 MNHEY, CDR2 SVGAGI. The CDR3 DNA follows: TGTGCCAGCAGTTACGAGCGGAGCTCCTACAATGAGCAGTTCTTC. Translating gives CASSYERSSYNEQFF.

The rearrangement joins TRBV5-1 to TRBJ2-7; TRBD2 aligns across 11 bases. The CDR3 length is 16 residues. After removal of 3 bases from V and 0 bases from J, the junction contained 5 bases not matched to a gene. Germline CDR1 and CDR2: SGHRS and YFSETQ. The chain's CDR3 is CASSSGLAGLSYEQYF. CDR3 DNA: TGCGCCAGCAGCTCTGGACTAGCGGGCCTCTCCTACGAGCAGTACTTC.

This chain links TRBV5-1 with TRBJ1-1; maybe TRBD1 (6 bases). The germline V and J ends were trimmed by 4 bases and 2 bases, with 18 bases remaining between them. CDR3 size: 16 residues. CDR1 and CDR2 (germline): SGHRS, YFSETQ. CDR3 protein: CASSLGRGVINTEAFF. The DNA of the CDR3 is TGCGCCAGCAGCCTGGGCAGGGGCGTAATTAACACTGAAGCTTTCTTT. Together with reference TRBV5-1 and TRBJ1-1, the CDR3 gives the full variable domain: KAGVTQTPRYLIKTRGQQVTLSCSPISGHRSVSWYQQTPGQGLQFLFEYFSETQRNKGNFPGRFSGRQFSNSRSEMNVSTLELGDSALYLCASSLGRGVINTEAFFGQGTRLTVV.

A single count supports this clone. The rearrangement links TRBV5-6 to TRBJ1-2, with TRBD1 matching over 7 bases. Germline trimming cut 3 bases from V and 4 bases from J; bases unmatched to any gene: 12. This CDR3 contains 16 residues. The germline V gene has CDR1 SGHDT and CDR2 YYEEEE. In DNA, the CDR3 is TGTGCCAGCAGCTCCGAAATGACAGGGCGCGGCTATGGCTACACCTTC. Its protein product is CASSSEMTGRGYGYTF.

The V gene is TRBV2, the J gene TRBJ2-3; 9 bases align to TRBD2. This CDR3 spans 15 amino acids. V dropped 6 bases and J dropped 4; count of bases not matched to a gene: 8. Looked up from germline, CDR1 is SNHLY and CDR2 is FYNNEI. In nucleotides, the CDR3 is TGTGCCAGCAGCGCTAGCGGGACCTTTTCAGATACGCAGTATTTT. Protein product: CASSASGTFSDTQYF.

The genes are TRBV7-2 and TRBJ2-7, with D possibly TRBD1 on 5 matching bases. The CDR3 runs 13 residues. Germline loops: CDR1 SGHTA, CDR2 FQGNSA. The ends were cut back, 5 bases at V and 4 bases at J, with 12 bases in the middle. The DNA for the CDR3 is TGTGCCAGCAGCCGGACAAGCCTTTACGAGCAGTACTTC. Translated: CASSRTSLYEQYF.

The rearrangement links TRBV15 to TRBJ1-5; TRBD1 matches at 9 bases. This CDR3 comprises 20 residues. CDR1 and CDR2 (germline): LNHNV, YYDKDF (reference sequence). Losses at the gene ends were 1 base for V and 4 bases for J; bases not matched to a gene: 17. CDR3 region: CATSRAGEHLQGAANQPQHF. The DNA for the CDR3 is TGTGCCACCAGCAGAGCCGGAGAACACTTACAGGGGGCTGCAAATCAGCCCCAGCATTTT.

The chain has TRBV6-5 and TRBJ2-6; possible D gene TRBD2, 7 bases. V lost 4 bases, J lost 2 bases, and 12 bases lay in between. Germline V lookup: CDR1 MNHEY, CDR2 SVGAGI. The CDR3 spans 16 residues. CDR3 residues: CASSWGGLTGANVLTF. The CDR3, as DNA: TGTGCCAGCAGTTGGGGGGGCCTAACTGGGGCCAACGTCCTGACTTTC.

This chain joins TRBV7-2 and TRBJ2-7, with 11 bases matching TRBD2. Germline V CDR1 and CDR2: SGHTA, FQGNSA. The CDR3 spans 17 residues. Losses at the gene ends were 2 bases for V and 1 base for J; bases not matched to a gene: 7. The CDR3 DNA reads TGTGCCAGCAGCTTAACTAGCGGGAGACGTCTTTCCTACGAGCAGTACTTC. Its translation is CASSLTSGRRLSYEQYF.

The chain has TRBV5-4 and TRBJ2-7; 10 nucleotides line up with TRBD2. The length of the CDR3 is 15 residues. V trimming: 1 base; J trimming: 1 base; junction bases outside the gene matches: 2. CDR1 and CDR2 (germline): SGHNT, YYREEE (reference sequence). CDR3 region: CASSLLAGESYEQYF. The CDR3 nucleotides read TGTGCCAGCAGCTTGCTAGCGGGAGAATCCTACGAGCAGTACTTC. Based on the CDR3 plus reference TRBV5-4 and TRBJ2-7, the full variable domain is ETGVTQSPTHLIKTRGQQVTLRCSSQSGHNTVSWYQQALGQGPQFIFQYYREEENGRGNFPPRFSGLQFPNYSSELNVNALELDDSALYLCASSLLAGESYEQYFGPGTRLTVT.

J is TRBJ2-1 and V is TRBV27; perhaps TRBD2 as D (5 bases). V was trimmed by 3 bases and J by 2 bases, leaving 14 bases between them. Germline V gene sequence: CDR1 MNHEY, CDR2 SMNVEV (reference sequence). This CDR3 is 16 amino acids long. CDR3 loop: CASSLLSSGAYNEQFF. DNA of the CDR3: TGTGCCAGCAGTTTGTTATCCAGCGGAGCCTACAATGAGCAGTTCTTC.

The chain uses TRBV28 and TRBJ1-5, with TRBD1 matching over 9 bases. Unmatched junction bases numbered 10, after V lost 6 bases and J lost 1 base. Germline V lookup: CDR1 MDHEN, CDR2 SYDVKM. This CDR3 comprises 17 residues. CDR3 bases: TGTGCCAGCAGATCACTCGTGGGGACAGGGAGCAATCAGCCCCAGCATTTT. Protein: CASRSLVGTGSNQPQHF.